This TCR beta chain derives from a study of blood T cell repertoires in COVID-19. Overall study: Italy, Spain and the United States were the sources of the convalescent and acute COVID-19 samples. Sources were T cells, B-cell-depleted T cells, or PBMCs; the material itself was cDNA or gDNA.

V was trimmed by 0 bases and J by 0 bases, leaving 7 bases between them. This CDR3 spans 14 amino acids. Germline CDR1 SGDLS, CDR2 YYNGEE. TCRdb's table, derived via immunoSEQ multiplex PCR, lists solely in-frame clones and lacks some. The table shows under 100,000 clones, with roughly 80% occurring only once. Sequences were obtained from peripheral blood. The chain joins TRBV9 to TRBJ2-7; no clear D. The origin of this receptor is a middle-aged man with acute or convalescent COVID-19. The CDR3 DNA reads as TGTGCCAGCAGCGTAGGTTCCAACTCCTACGAGCAGTACTTC. This sequence encodes CASSVGSNSYEQYF.